This T cell receptor beta chain was captured in a study of blood T cell repertoires in COVID-19. Whole-study context: The United States, Italy and Spain were the sources of the acute and convalescent COVID-19 samples. Sample material is recorded as cDNA or gDNA derived from T cells, B-cell-depleted T cells, or PBMCs.

In Seattle, patients joined the study during active infection and were tracked longitudinally. Per the original methods: Researchers report that nucleated cell counts were estimated from reference gene primer amplification. TCRdb keeps only in-frame clones here, not all; method: immunoSEQ multiplex PCR. Clone size and V and J calls were adopted from that table, with D and trimming inferred from the DNA. Seen here are 250,000 to 400,000 clones, roughly 90% observed once, and the top ten hold approximately 2.9%. Germline assignment: CDR1 KGHSH and CDR2 LQKENI. CDR3 length: 16 residues. The V and J ends lost 0 bases and 8 bases respectively, with 14 bases between them.

The specimen was peripheral blood. The rearrangement joins TRBV18 to TRBJ1-6, with D possibly TRBD1 on 5 matching bases. The source is a woman aged 30 to 39 with COVID-19, enrolled during active disease. The CDR3 is CASSPPSSGLDSPLHF. The DNA for the CDR3 is TGTGCCAGCTCACCACCGAGTTCAGGGCTTGATTCACCCCTCCACTTT.